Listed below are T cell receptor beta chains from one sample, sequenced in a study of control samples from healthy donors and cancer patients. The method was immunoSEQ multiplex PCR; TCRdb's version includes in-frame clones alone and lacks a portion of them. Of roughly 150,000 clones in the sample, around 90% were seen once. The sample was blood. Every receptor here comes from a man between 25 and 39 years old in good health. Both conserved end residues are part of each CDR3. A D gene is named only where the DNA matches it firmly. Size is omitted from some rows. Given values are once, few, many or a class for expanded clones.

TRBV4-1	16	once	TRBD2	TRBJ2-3	TGCGCCAGCAGCCACGACGCGGGGGGGTACACAGATACGCAGTATTTT	CASSHDAGGYTDTQYF
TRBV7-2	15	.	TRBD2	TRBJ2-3	TGTGCCAGCAGCTACTCCGGGACTAGTACAGATACGCAGTATTTT	CASSYSGTSTDTQYF
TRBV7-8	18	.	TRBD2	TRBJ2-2	TGTGCCAGCCCATCCGGTCTGCGGGGGACCGCGAACACCGGGGAGCTGTTTTTT	CASPSGLRGTANTGELFF
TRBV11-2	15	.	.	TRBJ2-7	TGTGCCAGCAGCCGACCAGCCGGGACGACCTACGAGCAGTACTTC	CASSRPAGTTYEQYF
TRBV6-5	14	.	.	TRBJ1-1	TGTGCCAGCAGTCCGTCCGGGAGGAACACTGAAGCTTTCTTT	CASSPSGRNTEAFF
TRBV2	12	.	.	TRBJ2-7	TGTGCCAGCAGCACAGGGCCATACGAGCAGTACTTC	CASSTGPYEQYF
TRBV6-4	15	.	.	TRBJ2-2	TGTGCCAGCAGTGACCGGGGACAGAACACCGGGGAGCTGTTTTTT	CASSDRGQNTGELFF
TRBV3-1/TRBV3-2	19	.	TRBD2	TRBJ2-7	TGTGCCAGCAGCCAAGAGCAAGAACTAGCGGGAGGGCCCTACTACGAGCAGTACTTC	CASSQEQELAGGPYYEQYF
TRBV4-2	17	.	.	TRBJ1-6	TGTGCCAGCAGCCAGGAGCCGGGACAAGGAACTAATTCACCCCTCCACTTT	CASSQEPGQGTNSPLHF
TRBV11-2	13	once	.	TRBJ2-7	TGTGCCAGCAGCTTAGACAGCTCCTACGAGCAGTACTTC	CASSLDSSYEQYF
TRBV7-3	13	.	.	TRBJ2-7	TGTGCCAGCAGCCGGGACGGAAGCTACGAGCAGTACTTC	CASSRDGSYEQYF
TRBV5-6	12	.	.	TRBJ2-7	TGTGCCAGCAGCTTAGGCAGGGGCGAGCAGTACTTC	CASSLGRGEQYF
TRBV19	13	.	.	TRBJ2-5	TGTGCCAGTAGTCGGGGGGCGGTTGAGACCCAGTACTTC	CASSRGAVETQYF
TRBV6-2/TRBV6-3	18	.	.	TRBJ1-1	TGTGCCAGCAGTTACCTTCTGGGGGGCAAAGAGCTTAGCACTGAAGCTTTCTTT	CASSYLLGGKELSTEAFF
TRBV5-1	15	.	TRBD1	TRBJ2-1	TGCGCCAGCAGCTTGTGGCAGGGGGCAGGCAATGAGCAGTTCTTC	CASSLWQGAGNEQFF
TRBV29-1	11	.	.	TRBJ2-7	TGCGGACCATGGGACAACTACGAGCAGTACTTC	CGPWDNYEQYF
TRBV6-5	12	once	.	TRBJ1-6	TGTGCCAGTGGGGCGTATAATTCACCCCTCCACTTT	CASGAYNSPLHF
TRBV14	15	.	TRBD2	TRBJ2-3	TGTGCCAGCAGCCCTAGCGGGAGGGCCCCAGATACGCAGTATTTT	CASSPSGRAPDTQYF
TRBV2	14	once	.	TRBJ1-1	TGTGCGGTCGCGGCAGGGCTCTCGAACACTGAAGCTTTCTTT	CAVAAGLSNTEAFF
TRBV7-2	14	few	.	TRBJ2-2	TGTGCCAGCAGCTTATCAAGGGACACCGGGGAGCTGTTTTTT	CASSLSRDTGELFF
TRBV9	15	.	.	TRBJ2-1	TGTGCCTCGAGTGGGGGGCCTACTTCCTACAATGAGCAGTTCTTC	CASSGGPTSYNEQFF
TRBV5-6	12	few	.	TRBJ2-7	TGTGCCAGCAGCTTGAGGGCTTACGAGCAGTACTTC	CASSLRAYEQYF
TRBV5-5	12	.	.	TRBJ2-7	TGTGCCAGCAGCCCGAATGCTTACGAGCAGTACTTC	CASSPNAYEQYF
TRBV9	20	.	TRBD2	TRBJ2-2	TGTGCCAGCAGCGTAGAGGGTAGTCCTCAGACTAGCGGGACCTCCGGGGAGCTGTTTTTT	CASSVEGSPQTSGTSGELFF
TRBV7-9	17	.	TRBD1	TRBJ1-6	TGTGCCAGCAGCTTTAGCCGGACAGGGAGGGGTAATTCACCCCTCCACTTT	CASSFSRTGRGNSPLHF
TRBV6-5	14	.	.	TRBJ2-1	TGTGCCAGCAGTTACGGGGGGACAGCAACTGAGCAGTTCTTC	CASSYGGTATEQFF
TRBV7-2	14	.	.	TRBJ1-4	TGTGCCAGCAGCTTAGAAGTGGTCGGGGAAAAACTGTTTTTT	CASSLEVVGEKLFF
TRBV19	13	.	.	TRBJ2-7	TGTGCCACCACGGACACCTCATCCTACGAGCAGTACTTC	CATTDTSSYEQYF
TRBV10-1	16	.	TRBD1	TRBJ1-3	TGCGCCAGCAGTGAGACAGGGGCCAGCTCTGGAAACACCATATATTTT	CASSETGASSGNTIYF
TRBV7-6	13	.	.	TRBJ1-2	TGTGCCAGCAGCTTAGGTGGGGATAATGGCTACACCTTC	CASSLGGDNGYTF
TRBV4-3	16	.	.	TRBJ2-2	TGCGCCAGCAGTTTAGGTGGGGGGTCGGGCACCGGGGAGCTGTTTTTT	CASSLGGGSGTGELFF
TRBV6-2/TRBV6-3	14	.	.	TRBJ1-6	TGTGCCAGCAGCCGGGTGGGGGTGGATTCACCCCTCCACTTT	CASSRVGVDSPLHF
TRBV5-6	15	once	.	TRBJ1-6	TGTGCCAGCAGCCCAGAGCCGTCTGATAATTCACCCCTCCACTTT	CASSPEPSDNSPLHF
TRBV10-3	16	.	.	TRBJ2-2	TGTGCCATCAGTGAGTCGACTATGAGGAACACCGGGGAGCTGTTTTTT	CAISESTMRNTGELFF
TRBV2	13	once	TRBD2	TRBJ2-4	TGTGCCAGCAGTGTGAGCGGGGGGAGCATTCAGTACTTC	CASSVSGGSIQYF
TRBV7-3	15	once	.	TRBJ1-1	TGTGCCAGCAGCTTAAGCGGCAGGGGGAACACTGAAGCTTTCTTT	CASSLSGRGNTEAFF
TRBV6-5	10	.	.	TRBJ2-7	TGTGCCAGCAACGACTACGAGCAGTACTTC	CASNDYEQYF
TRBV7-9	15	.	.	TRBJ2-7	TGTGCCAGCAGCTCCCCTGGTGGGACTGGATACGAGCAGTACTTC	CASSSPGGTGYEQYF
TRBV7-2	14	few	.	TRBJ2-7	TGTGCCAGCAGCTTAGGGCCCAGACGGACCGAGCAGTACTTC	CASSLGPRRTEQYF
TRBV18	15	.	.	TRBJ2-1	TGTGCCAGCTCACCACCGGGAGTCAATTACAATGAGCAGTTCTTC	CASSPPGVNYNEQFF
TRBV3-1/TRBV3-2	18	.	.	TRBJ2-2	TGTGCCAGCAGCCAAGATCCCCGGGACTCCAGGGACACCGGGGAGCTGTTTTTT	CASSQDPRDSRDTGELFF
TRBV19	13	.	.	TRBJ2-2	TGTGCCAGTAGTATAGTGGTTTCCGGGGAGCTGTTTTTT	CASSIVVSGELFF
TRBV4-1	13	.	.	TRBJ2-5	TGCGCCAGCAGCCCTCGTGTTCGAGAGACCCAGTACTTC	CASSPRVRETQYF
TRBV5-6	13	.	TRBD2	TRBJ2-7	TGTGCCAGCAGCTTGGTGGGCGGGGGCGAGCAGTACTTC	CASSLVGGGEQYF
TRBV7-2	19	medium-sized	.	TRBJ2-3	TGTGCCAGCAGCCTCGGATCTGTGCTGGCGGGATGGGTCACAGATACGCAGTATTTT	CASSLGSVLAGWVTDTQYF
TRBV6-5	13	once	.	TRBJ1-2	TGTGCCAGCACGGGGCGATCTAACTATGGCTACACCTTC	CASTGRSNYGYTF
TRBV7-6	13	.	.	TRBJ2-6	TGTGCCAGCAGCCAAACAGGGGCCAACGTCCTGACTTTC	CASSQTGANVLTF